The clone carrying this T cell receptor (beta chain) was seen repeatedly, ten times or more. No antigen is known for it. This specimen comes from a study of early T cells in non-severe SARS-CoV-2 infection. Study-wide background: Chains were unpaired, as sequencing was done on bulk RNA from unsorted whole blood. Points from the study as a whole: Private and CD4 specificities were missed by VDJdb matching, skewed to anti-spike CD8.

MiXCR, run by TCRdb on the 5' RACE reads, gives a single entry per CDR3 protein. Among about 98,000 distinct CDR3 sequences listed, less than 15% were seen once. The sample was whole blood. The TCR originated in an adult who was a healthcare worker with PCR-confirmed SARS-CoV-2 infection or an uninfected control (not recorded which).

The CDR3: CAISESDSNQPQHF. The CDR3 DNA sequence: TGTGCCATCAGTGAGTCGGACAGTAATCAGCCCCAGCATTTT. The rearrangement joins TRBV10-3 to TRBJ1-5; D may be TRBD1 (6 bases). Germline V gives CDR1 ENHRY, CDR2 SYGVKD. The CDR3 extends over 14 amino acids. V was trimmed by 0 bases and J by 4 bases, leaving 7 bases between them.